This T cell receptor (beta chain) was recovered during a study of post-analysis software for immune sequencing data. About the study: Relapsing-remitting, secondary progressive and progressive-relapsing forms of multiple sclerosis all featured among disease courses.

Trimming left V 0 bases short and J 8 bases short, with 19 bases between. The germline V gene encodes CDR1 SNHLY and CDR2 FYNNEI. The CDR3 runs 16 residues. Study results and limitations: Controls' normalized Chao1 diversity significantly exceeded that of multiple sclerosis patients. A handful of TRBV segments were significantly more frequent in patients than in controls. TRBV5-6, TRBV5-1 and TRBV20-1 were among these segments.

Presence of unique molecular identifiers characterized the TCR beta cDNA libraries. TCRdb called the PCR reads again in MiXCR, with one record for every CDR3 protein. The data show roughly 700,000 distinct CDR3 sequences, roughly 29% seen once. The sample holds a few counts of this clonotype. Antigen specificity is unknown. V gene TRBV2 combines with J gene TRBJ1-2; D is possibly TRBD1 (5 bases). Material for sequencing was blood. The receptor's source is a girl aged 10-17 years with multiple sclerosis. The CDR3 DNA reads TGTGCCAGCAGTGAAGCGCTTCGGGGACCGCCGTTAGGCTACACCTTC. It translates to CASSEALRGPPLGYTF. Full variable domain (missing parts from reference TRBV2 and TRBJ1-2): EPEVTQTPSHQVTQMGQEVILRCVPISNHLYFYWYRQILGQKVEFLVSFYNNEISEKSEIFDDQFSVERPDGSNFTLKIRSTKLEDSAMYFCASSEALRGPPLGYTFGSGTRLTVV.